A selection of T cell receptor beta chains follows, all from one sample in a study of T cell repertoires in cytomegalovirus infection. Their recognized antigens are unknown. MiXCR, run by TCRdb on the reads, gives a single entry per CDR3 protein. This sample has tens of thousands of distinct CDR3 sequences; around 40% occur once, and the top ten carry 85% to 95%. This material consisted of CD8+ T cells from cultured PBMCs, taken from culture after CMV antigen stimulation. These TCRs come from a human donor in good health (CMV status not recorded). Some clones in this sample may be carry-over from other donors' samples. Both conserved end residues are part of each CDR3. Each record gives: D gene, J gene, clone size, V gene, CDR3 protein, CDR3 DNA. D genes are given only for firm matches. Rows give clone size only sometimes, using once, few, many, or a class for an expanded clone.

D gene: -
J gene: TRBJ1-5
clone size: -
V gene: TRBV7-9
CDR3 protein: CASSPGGAGQPQHF
CDR3 DNA: TGTGCCAGCAGCCCAGGCGGGGCAGGTCAGCCCCAGCATTTT

D gene: TRBD2
J gene: TRBJ2-7
clone size: few
V gene: TRBV7-2
CDR3 protein: CASSLVALGGEQYF
CDR3 DNA: TGTGCCAGCAGCTTAGTAGCTCTGGGGGGGGAGCAGTACTTC

D gene: -
J gene: TRBJ1-2
clone size: -
V gene: TRBV6-8
CDR3 protein: CASSYAQGGNYGYTF
CDR3 DNA: TGTGCCAGCAGTTATGCACAGGGAGGAAACTATGGCTACACCTTC

D gene: TRBD2
J gene: TRBJ2-3
clone size: -
V gene: TRBV20-1
CDR3 protein: CSAAGTSQDPDTQYF
CDR3 DNA: TGCAGTGCTGCCGGGACTAGCCAAGACCCAGATACGCAGTATTTT

D gene: -
J gene: TRBJ1-1
clone size: -
V gene: TRBV7-8
CDR3 protein: CASSLVLGRTMNTEAFF
CDR3 DNA: TGTGCCAGCAGCTTAGTGCTAGGACGCACTATGAACACTGAAGCTTTCTTT

D gene: -
J gene: TRBJ1-6
clone size: -
V gene: TRBV7-6
CDR3 protein: CASGLETESSPLHF
CDR3 DNA: TGTGCCAGCGGCTTAGAGACAGAGAGTTCACCCCTCCACTTT

D gene: -
J gene: TRBJ1-2
clone size: -
V gene: TRBV12-3/TRBV12-4
CDR3 protein: CASGPPGTPSGYTF
CDR3 DNA: TGTGCCAGCGGGCCTCCAGGGACGCCGTCAGGCTACACCTTC

D gene: -
J gene: TRBJ2-7
clone size: few
V gene: TRBV10-3
CDR3 protein: CAISEDGRGYEQYF
CDR3 DNA: TGTGCCATCAGTGAGGATGGCAGGGGCTACGAGCAGTACTTC

D gene: -
J gene: TRBJ2-1
clone size: many
V gene: TRBV7-9
CDR3 protein: CASNEVAGDLYNEQFF
CDR3 DNA: TGTGCCAGCAACGAGGTGGCAGGTGATCTCTACAATGAGCAGTTCTTC

D gene: TRBD1
J gene: TRBJ1-5
clone size: few
V gene: TRBV11-2
CDR3 protein: CASSPGGNQPQHF
CDR3 DNA: TGTGCCAGCAGCCCAGGGGGAAATCAGCCCCAGCATTTT

D gene: -
J gene: TRBJ2-3
clone size: -
V gene: TRBV7-8
CDR3 protein: CASSLVAGGLTDTQYF
CDR3 DNA: TGTGCCAGCAGCTTAGTAGCCGGGGGCCTCACAGATACGCAGTATTTT

D gene: -
J gene: TRBJ2-1
clone size: -
V gene: TRBV4-2
CDR3 protein: CASSQDHRDSQPYEQFF
CDR3 DNA: TGTGCCAGCAGCCAAGACCACCGGGACTCACAACCATATGAGCAGTTCTTC

D gene: TRBD1
J gene: TRBJ1-2
clone size: -
V gene: TRBV3-1
CDR3 protein: CASSQPDRVEGYTF
CDR3 DNA: TGTGCCAGCAGCCAACCCGACAGGGTGGAGGGCTACACCTTC

D gene: -
J gene: TRBJ1-6
clone size: -
V gene: TRBV27
CDR3 protein: CATLGGINSPLHF
CDR3 DNA: TGTGCCACCTTGGGAGGGATTAATTCACCCCTCCACTTT

D gene: -
J gene: TRBJ2-2
clone size: -
V gene: TRBV9
CDR3 protein: CASSQQNTGELFF
CDR3 DNA: TGTGCCAGCAGCCAACAGAACACCGGGGAGCTGTTTTTT

D gene: TRBD1
J gene: TRBJ2-7
clone size: -
V gene: TRBV28
CDR3 protein: CASTPGQGIYEQYF
CDR3 DNA: TGTGCCAGCACCCCGGGACAGGGGATATACGAGCAGTACTTC

D gene: -
J gene: TRBJ1-1
clone size: -
V gene: TRBV6-6
CDR3 protein: CASRTGTGHTEAFF
CDR3 DNA: TGTGCCAGCAGAACGGGAACAGGGCACACTGAAGCTTTCTTT

D gene: -
J gene: TRBJ1-1
clone size: -
V gene: TRBV4-1
CDR3 protein: CASSQGGIGREAFF
CDR3 DNA: TGCGCCAGCAGCCAAGGAGGGATAGGCCGCGAAGCTTTCTTT

D gene: -
J gene: TRBJ1-1
clone size: -
V gene: TRBV6-5
CDR3 protein: CATGKQGYTEAFF
CDR3 DNA: TGTGCCACAGGGAAACAGGGATACACTGAAGCTTTCTTT

D gene: TRBD1
J gene: TRBJ1-1
clone size: -
V gene: TRBV18
CDR3 protein: CASSPTGGLEAFF
CDR3 DNA: TGTGCCAGCTCACCCACAGGGGGGCTTGAAGCTTTCTTT